What follows are 21 T cell receptor beta chains derived from one specimen sequenced in a study of regulatory T cells in long-lasting Graves disease. Investigators prepared the TCR beta libraries by applying iRepertoire HTBI primers and Arm-PCR of CDR3 regions. In TCRdb, the multiplex PCR reads were re-called with MiXCR into one record per CDR3 protein. The sample shows over 350,000 distinct CDR3 sequences, about 15% of them seen only once. The time point was: newly diagnosed GD, antithyroid drugs for less than 3 months. Researchers made the TCR library from RNA that was extracted from PBMCs. These records were also assigned to another study, of T cells in Graves' hyperthyroidism and ophthalmopathy.

This specimen consisted of peripheral blood mononuclear cells (PBMCs), obtained at new diagnosis, from a patient treated with antithyroid drugs. Every receptor here comes from a woman in her thirties or forties with Graves disease.

This clonotype was recorded many times. This chain joins TRBV2 and TRBJ1-1; D remains ambiguous. Trimming pared 8 bases from V and 10 bases from J, leaving 14 bases between. Germline CDR1 and CDR2: SNHLY and FYNNEI. This CDR3 is 11 amino acids long. The chain's CDR3 is CASSVGWLAFF. DNA of the CDR3: TGTGCCAGCTCGGTGGGGTGGTTAGCTTTCTTT.

This clonotype was recorded at least ten times. The chain has TRBV3-1 and TRBJ2-2; D ambiguous. The CDR3 has 14 residues. Trimming cost V 0 bases and J 3 bases, with 5 bases left between them. Germline CDR1 and CDR2: LGHDT and YNNKEL (reference sequence). The CDR3 DNA sequence: TGTGCCAGCAGCCAAGATCCACACACCGGGGAGCTGTTTTTT. Amino acid sequence: CASSQDPHTGELFF.

The V call is TRBV5-5, the J call TRBJ2-5, with D maybe TRBD1 (5 bases). This CDR3 spans 14 amino acids. Germline loops: CDR1 SGHKS, CDR2 YYEKEE (reference sequence). V was shortened by 4 bases and J by 2 bases, with 12 bases between the two germline ends. The CDR3 spells CASSPTARQETQYF. The CDR3 bases are TGTGCCAGCAGCCCGACAGCTAGACAAGAGACCCAGTACTTC. The whole variable domain, filled in from reference TRBV5-5 and TRBJ2-5, reads DAGVTQSPTHLIKTRGQQVTLRCSPISGHKSVSWYQQVLGQGPQFIFQYYEKEERGRGNFPDRFSARQFPNYSSELNVNALLLGDSALYLCASSPTARQETQYFGPGTRLLVL.

This clonotype was observed many times. The rearrangement joins TRBV12-3 or TRBV12-4 to TRBJ1-2, with D unclear. V lost 6 bases, J lost 5 bases, and 10 bases lay in between. The CDR3 loop spans 12 amino acids. The CDR3 spells CASSFRDYGYTF. CDR3 sequence (DNA): TGTGCCAGCAGCTTTAGAGATTATGGCTACACCTTC.

This clonotype came up many times. The V gene is TRBV20-1, the J gene TRBJ2-1, with D maybe TRBD2 (6 bases). The germline gives CDR1 DFQATT, CDR2 SNEGSKA (reference sequence). Trimming took 5 bases from V and 6 from J, leaving 14 bases between them. The CDR3 spans 13 residues. CDR3 nucleotide sequence: TGCAGTGCTGTAGCGGTCAACGTCAATGAGCAGTTCTTC. It specifies CSAVAVNVNEQFF.

This clonotype was detected only a few times. The V call is TRBV7-2, the J call TRBJ2-7, with unresolved D. The CDR3 runs to 19 residues. Trimming removed 0 bases at V and 2 bases at J, with 23 bases between. Per the germline V gene, CDR1 is SGHTA and CDR2 is FQGNSA. The CDR3 DNA is TGTGCCAGCAGCTTAGCTAGCTGGGCCCAGGTCCCGGGCCCCTACGAGCAGTACTTC. Protein product: CASSLASWAQVPGPYEQYF. Full variable domain (rest looked up from reference TRBV7-2 and TRBJ2-7): GAGVSQSPSNKVTEKGKDVELRCDPISGHTALYWYRQSLGQGLEFLIYFQGNSAPDKSGLPSDRFSAERTGGSVSTLTIQRTQQEDSAVYLCASSLASWAQVPGPYEQYFGPGTRLTVT.

This clonotype appeared many times. V gene TRBV7-2 combines with J gene TRBJ1-6; 8 nucleotides align to TRBD1. Germline trimming cut 5 bases from V and 9 bases from J; bases unmatched to any gene: 6. The CDR3 runs 14 residues. The V gene's germline CDR1 is SGHTA and CDR2 FQGNSA. DNA of the CDR3: TGTGCCAGCAGCCCCAGACAGGGGAGTTCACCCCTCCACTTT. Translating gives CASSPRQGSSPLHF.

This clonotype has at least ten counts. This chain joins TRBV12-3 or TRBV12-4 and TRBJ1-4; TRBD1 matches at 9 bases. Losses at the gene ends were 7 bases for V and 9 bases for J; bases not matched to a gene: 6. This CDR3 region has 13 residues. The CDR3 DNA is TGTGCCAGCAATTCGGGACAGGGACAAAAACTGTTTTTT. Protein sequence: CASNSGQGQKLFF.

The V gene is TRBV12-5, the J gene TRBJ2-7, with TRBD2 identical over 9 bases. The CDR3 is 17 residues long. CDR1 is LGHNT, CDR2 FRNRAP, per germline. The V segment lost 4 bases and the J segment 3 bases; nucleotides outside the gene matches: 13. The CDR3 DNA is TGTGCTAGTGGTTCGCTTCCCCGACTAGCGGAAAACTACGAGCAGTACTTC. It codes for CASGSLPRLAENYEQYF. The whole variable domain, filled in from reference TRBV12-5 and TRBJ2-7, reads DARVTQTPRHKVTEMGQEVTMRCQPILGHNTVFWYRQTMMQGLELLAYFRNRAPLDDSGMPKDRFSAEMPDATLATLKIQPSEPRDSAVYFCASGSLPRLAENYEQYFGPGTRLTVT.

This clonotype occurred many times. The genes are TRBV20-1 and TRBJ2-1; 10 nucleotides align to TRBD1. The V gene's germline CDR1 is DFQATT and CDR2 SNEGSKA (reference sequence). The length of the CDR3 is 14 residues. Trimming removed 2 bases from V and 7 bases from J; junction bases left unmatched: 5. CDR3 region: CSARPWDRGNEQFF. Here the CDR3 DNA reads TGCAGTGCTAGACCTTGGGACAGGGGAAATGAGCAGTTCTTC.

This sequence joins TRBV10-3 and TRBJ2-2; no reliable D call. The CDR3 runs to 15 residues. Between the trimmed V and J ends, which lost 2 bases and 4 bases, there was a span of 11 bases. The germline V gene encodes CDR1 ENHRY and CDR2 SYGVKD. The CDR3 region has the DNA TGTGCCATCAGTGAGCCGACTCCTGGCACCGGGGAGCTGTTTTTT. Protein sequence: CAISEPTPGTGELFF.

This clonotype was seen at least ten times. The V and J genes are TRBV11-3 and TRBJ2-1; TRBD2 matches at 8 bases. From germline, CDR1 is SGHNT and CDR2 YENEEA. CDR3 size: 14 residues. V lost 1 base to trimming and J lost 8 bases; unmatched junction nucleotides: 4. CDR3 DNA sequence: TGTGCCAGCAGCTTAGTTGGACTAGCACATGAGCAGTTCTTC. Its protein is CASSLVGLAHEQFF.

This clonotype was picked up many times. The rearrangement uses TRBV7-9 and TRBJ2-1; 7 bases are a match to TRBD2. CDR3 size: 12 residues. Germline V CDR1 and CDR2: SEHNR, FQNEAQ (reference sequence). The J segment lost 10 bases and the V segment lost 3 bases, leaving 3 bases of the junction unmatched. CDR3 amino acids: CASSFLAVEQFF. CDR3 bases: TGTGCCAGCAGCTTCCTAGCGGTGGAGCAGTTCTTC.

This clonotype has a handful of counts. The V call is TRBV11-3, the J call TRBJ2-2, with 10 bases matching TRBD2. Germline CDR1 SGHNT, CDR2 YENEEA. The CDR3 spans 17 residues. V dropped 5 bases and J dropped 7; count of bases not matched to a gene: 13. CDR3 bases: TGTGCCAGCAGCCCCGGGACTAGCGACACGACTAGCGGGGAGCTGTTTTTT. It is translated as CASSPGTSDTTSGELFF.

The J gene is TRBJ1-4, the V gene TRBV7-9; 7 bases are a match to TRBD1. Germline trimming cut 0 bases from V and 11 bases from J; bases unmatched to any gene: 3. CDR1 is SEHNR and CDR2 is FQNEAQ in the germline V gene (reference sequence). The CDR3 sequence is 13 residues long. The CDR3, as DNA: TGTGCCAGCAGCTTAGCGGGACAGCAGAAACTGTTTTTT. This encodes CASSLAGQQKLFF. Based on the CDR3 plus reference TRBV7-9 and TRBJ1-4, the full variable domain is DTGVSQNPRHKITKRGQNVTFRCDPISEHNRLYWYRQTLGQGPEFLTYFQNEAQLEKSRLLSDRFSAERPKGSFSTLEIQRTEQGDSAMYLCASSLAGQQKLFFGSGTQLSVL.

The chain links TRBV19 to TRBJ1-5; unclear D gene. V was shortened by 9 bases and J by 0 bases, with 21 bases between the two germline ends. Germline V gives CDR1 LNHDA, CDR2 SQIVND (reference sequence). The CDR3 spans 17 residues. The CDR3 DNA reads as TGTGCCAGCAAGGACGGATTGGGTGGATATAGCAATCAGCCCCAGCATTTT. This encodes CASKDGLGGYSNQPQHF.

This clonotype was detected many times. The genes are TRBV3-1 and TRBJ2-2; TRBD1 agrees at 7 bases. The germline V gene has CDR1 LGHDT and CDR2 YNNKEL (reference sequence). The junction had 12 bases not matched to a gene; V was cut back by 8 bases and J by 0 bases. This CDR3 is built from 17 residues. DNA for the CDR3: TGTGCCAGCGGTAGCAATCTCCAGGGGGCGAACACCGGGGAGCTGTTTTTT. This gives the protein CASGSNLQGANTGELFF.

V gene TRBV20-1 combines with J gene TRBJ2-3, with TRBD2 matching 8 bases. From germline, CDR1 is DFQATT and CDR2 SNEGSKA (reference sequence). This CDR3 is built from 11 residues. With V trimmed by 6 bases and J by 12 bases, 8 bases remained unmatched. CDR3 DNA sequence: TGCAGTGCCCAAACTAGCGGCGACCAGTATTTT. Its protein is CSAQTSGDQYF.

This clonotype was seen a few times. The chain couples TRBV12-3 or TRBV12-4 to TRBJ2-1, with unresolved D. This CDR3 region has 14 residues. Trimming took off 8 bases at V and 4 bases at J, with 15 bases between the two ends. CDR3 nucleotide sequence: TGTGCCAGCGGAATGCTCGGCGGATACAATGAGCAGTTCTTC. Its protein product is CASGMLGGYNEQFF.

This clonotype occurred a few times. The chain joins TRBV3-1 to TRBJ2-5, with a weak D call TRBD2 (5 bases). From germline, CDR1 is LGHDT and CDR2 YNNKEL (reference sequence). Trimming pared 1 base from V and 1 base from J, leaving 10 bases between. The CDR3 length is 15 residues. For the CDR3, the DNA is TGTGCCAGCAGCCAAGGGCTAGCTCCCCAAGAGACCCAGTACTTC. It yields the protein CASSQGLAPQETQYF.

This clonotype was observed at least ten times. The chain employs TRBV28 and TRBJ2-6; no reliable D call. Looked up from germline, CDR1 is MDHEN and CDR2 is SYDVKM. The germline V and J ends were trimmed by 7 bases and 0 bases, with 13 bases remaining between them. The CDR3 covers 16 residues. As DNA, the CDR3 is TGTGCCAGCATCCCAAGGGCCCTCTCTGGGGCCAACGTCCTGACTTTC. This codes for CASIPRALSGANVLTF.